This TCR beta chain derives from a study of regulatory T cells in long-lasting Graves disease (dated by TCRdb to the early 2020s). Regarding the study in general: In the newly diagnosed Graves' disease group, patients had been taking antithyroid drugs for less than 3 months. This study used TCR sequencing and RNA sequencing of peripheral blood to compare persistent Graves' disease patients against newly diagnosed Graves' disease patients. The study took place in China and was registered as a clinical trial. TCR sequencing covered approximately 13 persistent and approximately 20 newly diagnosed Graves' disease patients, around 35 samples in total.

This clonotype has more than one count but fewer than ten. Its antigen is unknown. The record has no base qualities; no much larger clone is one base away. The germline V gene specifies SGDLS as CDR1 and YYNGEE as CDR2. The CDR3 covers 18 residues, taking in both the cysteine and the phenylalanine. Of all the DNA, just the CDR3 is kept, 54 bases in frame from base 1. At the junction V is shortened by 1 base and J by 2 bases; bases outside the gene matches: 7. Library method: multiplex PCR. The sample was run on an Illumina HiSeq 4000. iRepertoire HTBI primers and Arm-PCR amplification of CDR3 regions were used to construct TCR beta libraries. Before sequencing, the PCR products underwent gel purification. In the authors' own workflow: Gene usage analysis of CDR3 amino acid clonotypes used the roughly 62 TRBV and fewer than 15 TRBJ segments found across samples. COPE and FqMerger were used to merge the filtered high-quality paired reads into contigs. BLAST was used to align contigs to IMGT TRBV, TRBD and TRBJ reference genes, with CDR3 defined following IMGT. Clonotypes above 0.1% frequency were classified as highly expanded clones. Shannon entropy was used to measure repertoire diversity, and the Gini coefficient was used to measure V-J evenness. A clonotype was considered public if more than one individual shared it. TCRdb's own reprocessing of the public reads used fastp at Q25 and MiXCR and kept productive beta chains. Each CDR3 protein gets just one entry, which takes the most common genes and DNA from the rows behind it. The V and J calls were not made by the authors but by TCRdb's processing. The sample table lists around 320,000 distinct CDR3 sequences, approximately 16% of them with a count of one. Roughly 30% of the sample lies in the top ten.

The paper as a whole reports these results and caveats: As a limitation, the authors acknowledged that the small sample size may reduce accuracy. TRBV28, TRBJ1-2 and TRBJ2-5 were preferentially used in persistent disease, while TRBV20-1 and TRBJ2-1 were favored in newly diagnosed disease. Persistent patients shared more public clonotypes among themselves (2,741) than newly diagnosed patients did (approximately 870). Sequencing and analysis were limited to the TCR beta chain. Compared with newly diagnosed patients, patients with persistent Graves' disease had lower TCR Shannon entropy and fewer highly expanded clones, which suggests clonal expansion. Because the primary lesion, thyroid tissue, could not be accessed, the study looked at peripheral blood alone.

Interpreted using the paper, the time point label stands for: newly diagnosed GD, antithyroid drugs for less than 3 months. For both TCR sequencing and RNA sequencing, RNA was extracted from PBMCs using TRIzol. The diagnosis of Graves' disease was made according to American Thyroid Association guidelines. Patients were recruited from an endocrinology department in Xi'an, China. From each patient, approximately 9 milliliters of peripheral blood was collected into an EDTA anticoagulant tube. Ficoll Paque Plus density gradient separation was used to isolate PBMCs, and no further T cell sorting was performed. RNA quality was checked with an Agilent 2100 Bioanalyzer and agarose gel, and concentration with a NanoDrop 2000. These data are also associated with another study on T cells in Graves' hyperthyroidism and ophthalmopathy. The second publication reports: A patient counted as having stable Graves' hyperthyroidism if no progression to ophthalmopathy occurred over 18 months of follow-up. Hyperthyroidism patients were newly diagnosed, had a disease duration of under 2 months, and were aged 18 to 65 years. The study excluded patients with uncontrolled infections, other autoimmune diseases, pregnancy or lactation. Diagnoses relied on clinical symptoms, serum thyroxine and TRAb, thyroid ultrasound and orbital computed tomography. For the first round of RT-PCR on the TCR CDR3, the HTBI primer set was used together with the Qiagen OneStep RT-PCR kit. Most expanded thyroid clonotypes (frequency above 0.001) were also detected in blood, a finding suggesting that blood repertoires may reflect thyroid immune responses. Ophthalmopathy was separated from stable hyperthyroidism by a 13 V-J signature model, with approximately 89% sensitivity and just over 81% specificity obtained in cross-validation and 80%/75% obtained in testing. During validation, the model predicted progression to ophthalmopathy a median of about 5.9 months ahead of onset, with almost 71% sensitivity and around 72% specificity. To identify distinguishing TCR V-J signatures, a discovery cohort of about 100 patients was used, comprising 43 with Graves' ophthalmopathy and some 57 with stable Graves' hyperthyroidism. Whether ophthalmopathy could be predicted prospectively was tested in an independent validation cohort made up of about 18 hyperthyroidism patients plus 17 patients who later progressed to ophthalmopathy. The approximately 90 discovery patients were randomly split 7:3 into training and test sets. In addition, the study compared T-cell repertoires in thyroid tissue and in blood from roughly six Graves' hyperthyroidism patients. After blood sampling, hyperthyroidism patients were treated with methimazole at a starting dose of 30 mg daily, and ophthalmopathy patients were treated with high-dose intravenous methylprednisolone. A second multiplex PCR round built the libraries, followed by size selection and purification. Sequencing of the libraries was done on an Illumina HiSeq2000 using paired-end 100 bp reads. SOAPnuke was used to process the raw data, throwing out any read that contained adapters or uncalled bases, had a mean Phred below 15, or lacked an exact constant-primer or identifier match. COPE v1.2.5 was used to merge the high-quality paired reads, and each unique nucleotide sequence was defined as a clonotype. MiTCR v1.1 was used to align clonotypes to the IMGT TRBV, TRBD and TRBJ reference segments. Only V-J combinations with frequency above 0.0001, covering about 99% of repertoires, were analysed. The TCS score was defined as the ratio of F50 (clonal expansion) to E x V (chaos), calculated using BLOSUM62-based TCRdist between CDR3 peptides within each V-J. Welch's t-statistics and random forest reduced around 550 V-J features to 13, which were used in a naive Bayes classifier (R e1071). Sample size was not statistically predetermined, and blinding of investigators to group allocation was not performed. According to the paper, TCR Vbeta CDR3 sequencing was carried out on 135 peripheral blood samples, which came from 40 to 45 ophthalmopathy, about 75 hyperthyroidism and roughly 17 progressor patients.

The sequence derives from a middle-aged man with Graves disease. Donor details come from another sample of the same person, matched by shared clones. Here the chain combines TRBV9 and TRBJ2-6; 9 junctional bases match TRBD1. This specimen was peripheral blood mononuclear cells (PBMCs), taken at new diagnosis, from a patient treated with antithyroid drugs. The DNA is TGTGCCAGCAGCGTATCCTCACAGGGGGCTGCTGGGGCCAACGTCCTGACTTTC. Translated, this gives CASSVSSQGAAGANVLTF.